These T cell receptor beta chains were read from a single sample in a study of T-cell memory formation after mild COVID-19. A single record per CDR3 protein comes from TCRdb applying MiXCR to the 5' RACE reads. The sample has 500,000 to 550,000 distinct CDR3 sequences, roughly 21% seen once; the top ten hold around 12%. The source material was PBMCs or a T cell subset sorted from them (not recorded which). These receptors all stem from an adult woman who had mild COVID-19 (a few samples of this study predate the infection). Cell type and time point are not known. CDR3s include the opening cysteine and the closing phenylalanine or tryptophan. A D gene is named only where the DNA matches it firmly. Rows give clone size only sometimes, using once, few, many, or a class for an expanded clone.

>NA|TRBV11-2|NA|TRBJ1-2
TGTGCCAGCAGCCCGGACACAAGCGGGTACTATGGCTACACCTTC
CASSPDTSGYYGYTF
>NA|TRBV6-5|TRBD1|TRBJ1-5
TGTGCCAGCAGCCCCAATCGACAGGGGGCTGATCAGCCCCAGCATTTT
CASSPNRQGADQPQHF
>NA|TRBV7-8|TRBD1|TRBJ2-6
TGTGCCAGCAGGAGACAGGGGGCGGAAGGGGCCAACGTCCTGACTTTC
CASRRQGAEGANVLTF
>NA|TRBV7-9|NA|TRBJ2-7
TGTGCCAGCAGCTCGTCGACAGGAGCCCACTACGAGCAGTACTTC
CASSSSTGAHYEQYF
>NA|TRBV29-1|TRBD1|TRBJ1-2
TGCAGCGTAGCCGGGACAGGCCCCTATGGCTACACCTTC
CSVAGTGPYGYTF
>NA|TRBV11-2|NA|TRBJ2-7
TGTGCCAGCAGCTATCGACAGTCCCTCCCCTACGAGCAGTACTTC
CASSYRQSLPYEQYF
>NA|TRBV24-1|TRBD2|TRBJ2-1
TGTGCCACCAGTGATACCGGGACTAGCGACCGAAATGAGCAGTTCTTC
CATSDTGTSDRNEQFF
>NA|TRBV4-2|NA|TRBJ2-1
TGTGCCAGCAGCCAAGAGAGGAGGGTCCTCTCCTACAATGAGCAGTTCTTC
CASSQERRVLSYNEQFF
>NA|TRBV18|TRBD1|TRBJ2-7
TGTGCCAGCTCACCACCTGGGACAGGGGATACCTACGAGCAGTACTTC
CASSPPGTGDTYEQYF
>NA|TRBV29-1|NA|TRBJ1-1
TGCAGCGTTGAAGCAAACACTGAAGCTTTCTTT
CSVEANTEAFF
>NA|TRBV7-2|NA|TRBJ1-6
TGTGCCAGCAGCTTAGGAGGGCACTCCTATAATTCACCCCTCCACTTT
CASSLGGHSYNSPLHF
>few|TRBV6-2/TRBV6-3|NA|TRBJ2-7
TGTGCCAGCAGTTACGGTCCCCACGAGCAGTACTTC
CASSYGPHEQYF
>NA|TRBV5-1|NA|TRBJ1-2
TGCGCCAGCAGCTGGGGGAAGAGCGGCCAGCTAGAAGGCTACACCTTC
CASSWGKSGQLEGYTF
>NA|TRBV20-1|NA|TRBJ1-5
TGCAGTGCACTTTCTTCCGACAGGTACAATCAGCCCCAGCATTTT
CSALSSDRYNQPQHF
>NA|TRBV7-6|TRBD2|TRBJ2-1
TGTGCCAGCAGCTTAGGGGGGTTCGGCGGGAGGAGCTACAATGAGCAGTTCTTC
CASSLGGFGGRSYNEQFF
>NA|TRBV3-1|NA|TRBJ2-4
TGTGCCAGCAGCCGCTCCGGCGGGGGCCACCTAACAAACATTCAGTACTTC
CASSRSGGGHLTNIQYF
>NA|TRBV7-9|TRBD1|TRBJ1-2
TGTGCCAGCAGTTCCGACAGGGATTTTAACTATGGCTACACCTTC
CASSSDRDFNYGYTF
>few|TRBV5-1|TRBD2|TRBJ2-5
TGCGCCAGCAGCCCAGGGACTAGCGGGGCCCAAGAGACCCAGTACTTC
CASSPGTSGAQETQYF
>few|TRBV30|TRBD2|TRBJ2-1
TGTGCCTGGAGTGGACTTTGGCTAGCGGGAGGGTCCTACAATGAGCAGTTCTTC
CAWSGLWLAGGSYNEQFF
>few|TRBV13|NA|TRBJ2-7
TGTGCCAGCAGCTACCGTGACTGGCGGGGCTACTACGAGCAGTACTTC
CASSYRDWRGYYEQYF
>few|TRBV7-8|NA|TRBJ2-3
TGTGCCAGCAGCGAATTTCGGTCGAATGCAGATACGCAGTATTTT
CASSEFRSNADTQYF
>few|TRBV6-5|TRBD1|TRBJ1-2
TGTGCCAGCAGCCCTACAGGGGCAAATGGCTACACCTTC
CASSPTGANGYTF
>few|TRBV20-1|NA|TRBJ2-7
TGCAGTGCTAGCGGGCCTTCCTACGAGCAGTACTTC
CSASGPSYEQYF
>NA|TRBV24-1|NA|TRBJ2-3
TGTGCCACCAGCAGCACAAAGTATAGCACAGATACGCAGTATTTT
CATSSTKYSTDTQYF
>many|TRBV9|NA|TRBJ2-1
TGTGCCAGCAGCGTAAGGCTAGCGCCCCTCAGGAATGAGCAGTTCTTC
CASSVRLAPLRNEQFF
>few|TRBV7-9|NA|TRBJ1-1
TGTGCCAGCAGCCATAAACGGGGGAGGACTGAAGCTTTCTTT
CASSHKRGRTEAFF
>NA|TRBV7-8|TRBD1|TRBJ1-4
TGTGCCAGCAAGGCGACAGGGGGACGAACTAATGAAAAACTGTTTTTT
CASKATGGRTNEKLFF
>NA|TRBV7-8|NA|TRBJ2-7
TGTGCCAGCAGCTTACTCACAGGCCTTCGCTACGAGCAGTACTTC
CASSLLTGLRYEQYF
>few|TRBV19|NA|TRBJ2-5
TGTGCCAGTAGTATAGCGGCTAGCCAAGAGACCCAGTACTTC
CASSIAASQETQYF
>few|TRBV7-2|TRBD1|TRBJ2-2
TGTGCCAGCAGACCGGGACAGGGGGCAGCCGGGGAGCTGTTTTTT
CASRPGQGAAGELFF
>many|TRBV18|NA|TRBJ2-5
TGTGCCAGCAGTGGCCAAGAGACCCAGTACTTC
CASSGQETQYF
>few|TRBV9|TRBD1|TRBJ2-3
TGTGCCAGCAGCGACCGGGACAGGGGTGGTGATACGCAGTATTTT
CASSDRDRGGDTQYF
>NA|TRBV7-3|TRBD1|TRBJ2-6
TGTGCCAGCAGCTTATTCGGGACAGGTTTTCAGAGCTCTGGGGCCAACGTCCTGACTTTC
CASSLFGTGFQSSGANVLTF
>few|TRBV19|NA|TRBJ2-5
TGTGCCAGTAGCACAACAGGGTACGAGACCCAGTACTTC
CASSTTGYETQYF
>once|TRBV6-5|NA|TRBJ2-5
TGTGCCAGCAGTTATTTTCGCGGAGTCGGGCGGAGGGAAGAGACCCAGTACTTC
CASSYFRGVGRREETQYF
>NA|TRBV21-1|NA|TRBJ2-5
TGTGCCAGCCCGAGCGGGGATTGGTTTTCCCAAGAGACCCAGTACTTC
CASPSGDWFSQETQYF
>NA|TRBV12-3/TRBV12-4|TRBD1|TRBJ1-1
TGTGCCAGCAGTTTGGGCAGGGGGACATACACTGAAGCTTTCTTT
CASSLGRGTYTEAFF
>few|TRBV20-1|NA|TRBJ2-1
TGCAGTGCTGTTAACAATGAGCAGTTCTTC
CSAVNNEQFF
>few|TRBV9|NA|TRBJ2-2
TGTGCCAGCAGCGTAGAGGGCACCGGGGAGCTGTTTTTT
CASSVEGTGELFF
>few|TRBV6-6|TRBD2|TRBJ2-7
TGTGCCAGCAGTTACCCAAAACCCCCGGGACTAGCGGGAACCTACGAGCAGTACTTC
CASSYPKPPGLAGTYEQYF
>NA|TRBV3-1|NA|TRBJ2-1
TGTGCCAGCAGCCAATCAGGGTCGGACGGCAATGAGCAGTTCTTC
CASSQSGSDGNEQFF
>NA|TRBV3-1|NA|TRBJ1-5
TGTGCCAGCAGCCAAGATCCGGACGGCCTATTAGGGCCCCAGCATTTT
CASSQDPDGLLGPQHF
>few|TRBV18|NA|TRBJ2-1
TGTGCCAGCTCACTAGGGGTAGACTCCTACAATGAGCAGTTCTTC
CASSLGVDSYNEQFF
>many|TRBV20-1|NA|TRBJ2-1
TGCAGTGCTAGAAAAAGTGGGGGGATCTCCTACAATGAGCAGTTCTTC
CSARKSGGISYNEQFF
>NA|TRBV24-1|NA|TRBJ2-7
TGTGCCACAAAACAGGTAAACCTCTCCTACGAGCAGTACTTC
CATKQVNLSYEQYF
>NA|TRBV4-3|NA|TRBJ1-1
TGCGCCAGCAGCCAAACCGCTCGGGGCACTGAAGCTTTCTTT
CASSQTARGTEAFF
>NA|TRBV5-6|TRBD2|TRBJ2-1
TGTGCCAGCAACCTGGGACTAGCGGAGCAGTTCTTC
CASNLGLAEQFF
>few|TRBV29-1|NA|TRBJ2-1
TGCAGCGTTGGCGGTTCCTCATCCTACAATGAGCAGTTCTTC
CSVGGSSSYNEQFF
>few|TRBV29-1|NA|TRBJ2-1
TGCAGCGTCATAGGGGTGACTATAAGCTCCTACAATGAGCAGTTCTTC
CSVIGVTISSYNEQFF
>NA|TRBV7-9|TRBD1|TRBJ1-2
TGTGCCAGCAGCCACCCGAGGGGGCGCGAGTACTATGGCTACACCTTC
CASSHPRGREYYGYTF
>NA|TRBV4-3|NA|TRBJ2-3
TGCGCCAGCAGCCAAGGGGAATGGGAGTTAGGATCAGATACGCAGTATTTT
CASSQGEWELGSDTQYF
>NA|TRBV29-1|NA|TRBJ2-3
TGCAGCGTTGAAGTCAGGCAGAATACGCAGTATTTT
CSVEVRQNTQYF